The clone carrying this T cell receptor beta chain was observed a single time. Clones were sequenced by immunoSEQ multiplex PCR, and TCRdb holds only the in-frame ones, with some missing. The sample contains just over 35,000 clones, roughly a third of which appear only once. There are 14 residues in the CDR3. Germline CDR1 GTSNPN, CDR2 SVGIG (reference sequence). The trim removed 2 bases at V and 2 bases at J, leaving 4 bases unmatched. This sample is drawn from a study of PD-L1 blockade in urothelial cancer. The clonotype comes from a man aged 55 to 70 with urothelial cancer. V gene TRBV30 combines with J gene TRBJ2-7; 9 nucleotides align to TRBD2. Material: tumor tissue, obtained before atezolizumab (anti-PD-L1) treatment. The CDR3 region has the DNA TGTGCCTGGAGTTTGGCGGGGGGGCCCTACGAGCAGTACTTC. Amino acid sequence: CAWSLAGGPYEQYF.